The text below deals with one TCR beta chain. V was pared by 1 base and J by 4 bases, with 14 bases between. Germline CDR1 and CDR2: SQVTM and ANQGSEA. This CDR3 is 15 amino acids long. The sample originates from a study of blood T cell repertoires in COVID-19. For the study at large: The cDNA or gDNA used as material had been derived from T cells, B-cell-depleted T cells, or PBMCs.

Sequencing was performed with immunoSEQ multiplex PCR; in TCRdb, only in-frame clones are kept and a portion is missing. The data hold over 250,000 clones, with approximately 85% observed a single time. This sequence originates from a man aged 45-65 years with active or convalescent COVID-19. The rearrangement uses TRBV29-1 and TRBJ2-1; TRBD2 is a possible D gene (6 bases). The sequencing sample was made of peripheral blood. DNA for the CDR3: TGCAGCGTTGAAGGAGGTTGGACTACGTACAATGAGCAGTTCTTC. This sequence encodes CSVEGGWTTYNEQFF.